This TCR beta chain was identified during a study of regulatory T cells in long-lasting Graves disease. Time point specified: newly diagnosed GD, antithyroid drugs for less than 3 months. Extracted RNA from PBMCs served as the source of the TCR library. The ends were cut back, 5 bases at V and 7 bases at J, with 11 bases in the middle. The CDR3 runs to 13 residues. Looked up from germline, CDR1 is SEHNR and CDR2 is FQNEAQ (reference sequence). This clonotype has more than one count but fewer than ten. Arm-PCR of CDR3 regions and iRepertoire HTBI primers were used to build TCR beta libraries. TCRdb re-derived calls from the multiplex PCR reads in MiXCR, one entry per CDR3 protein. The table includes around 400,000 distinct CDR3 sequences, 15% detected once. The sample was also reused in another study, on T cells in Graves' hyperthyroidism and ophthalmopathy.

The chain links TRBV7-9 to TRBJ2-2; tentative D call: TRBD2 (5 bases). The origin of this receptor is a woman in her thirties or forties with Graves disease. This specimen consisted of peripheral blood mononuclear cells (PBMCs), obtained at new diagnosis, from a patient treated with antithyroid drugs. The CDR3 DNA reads TGTGCCAGCAGCCCTGCCGGGATCGGGGAGCTGTTTTTT. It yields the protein CASSPAGIGELFF. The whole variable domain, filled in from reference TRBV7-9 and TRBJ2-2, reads DTGVSQNPRHKITKRGQNVTFRCDPISEHNRLYWYRQTLGQGPEFLTYFQNEAQLEKSRLLSDRFSAERPKGSFSTLEIQRTEQGDSAMYLCASSPAGIGELFFGEGSRLTVL.